The 24 T cell receptor beta chains listed next were all sequenced from one sample in a study of CD8+ T cells in alopecia areata. Extracted from the samples, RNA was reverse transcribed into cDNA to serve as the sequencing template. Profiled with immunoSEQ multiplex PCR; TCRdb holds only in-frame clones, not every one. This table has 85,000 to 110,000 clones, 55% appearing once. Sequenced input: CD4+ T cells sorted from blood. Every receptor here comes from a human donor in good health.

This chain uses TRBV7-2 with TRBJ1-6; D gene unclear. CDR3 length equals 13 residues. V was clipped by 2 bases and J by 7 bases, with 6 bases between them. In germline, CDR1 is SGHTA, CDR2 FQGNSA. The CDR3 loop is CASSLSVNSPLHF. DNA of the CDR3: TGTGCCAGCAGCTTATCGGTGAATTCACCCCTCCACTTT.

The chain carries TRBV7-9 and TRBJ2-5; D not certain. The CDR3 spans 13 residues. CDR1 SEHNR and CDR2 FQNEAQ come from the germline V gene (reference sequence). Deletions cut 3 bases from V and 3 bases from J, with 8 bases between. DNA of the CDR3: TGTGCCAGCAGCTTTTCCCCGGAAGAGACCCAGTACTTC. This sequence encodes CASSFSPEETQYF.

J is TRBJ1-5 and V is TRBV2, with a weak D call TRBD1 (5 bases). The germline V and J ends were trimmed by 4 bases and 9 bases, with 13 bases remaining between them. CDR1 and CDR2 (germline): SNHLY, FYNNEI. CDR3 length: 13 amino acids. This chain's CDR3 is CASSALPGGPQHF. CDR3 bases: TGTGCCAGCAGTGCTCTCCCCGGGGGGCCCCAGCATTTT.

V is TRBV29-1 and J is TRBJ2-3; TRBD2 aligns across 8 bases. The CDR3 runs 14 residues. From germline, CDR1 is SQVTM and CDR2 ANQGSEA. Germline trimming cut 6 bases from V and 4 bases from J; bases unmatched to any gene: 9. The CDR3 DNA reads TGCAGCGTGATCCGGGGGGGCCGGGCAGATACGCAGTATTTT. This encodes CSVIRGGRADTQYF.

The J gene is TRBJ1-4, the V gene TRBV7-2; 10 nucleotides agree with TRBD1. Germline V gene data show CDR1 as SGHTA and CDR2 as FQGNSA. CDR3 length equals 15 residues. J gave up 5 bases and V 1 base, and 1 base lay outside the gene matches. CDR3 amino acids: CASSLGQGANEKLFF. In nucleotides, the CDR3 is TGTGCCAGCAGCTTAGGACAGGGGGCAAATGAAAAACTGTTTTTT.

Notes on this clone: Other DNA sequences in this sample translate to the same CDR3. For the CDR3, the DNA is TGTGCCAGCTCACCAGACGGCCGCTATGGCTACACCTTC. It yields the protein CASSPDGRYGYTF. The chain links TRBV18 to TRBJ1-2, with D unclear. CDR1 and CDR2 from the germline V gene are KGHSH and LQKENI. The CDR3 covers 13 residues. V gave up 2 bases and J gave up 4 bases, with 8 bases separating them.

V usage is TRBV7-2 and J usage is TRBJ1-5, with TRBD1 as a possible D gene (5 bases). The V and J ends lost 1 base and 8 bases respectively, with 9 bases between them. Germline V lookup: CDR1 SGHTA, CDR2 FQGNSA. The length of the CDR3 is 13 residues. The CDR3 region has the DNA TGTGCCAGCAGCTTAGGGGACTTCAAGCCCCAGCATTTT. This encodes CASSLGDFKPQHF.

CDR3: CASSLLRGGDNEQFF. The CDR3, as DNA: TGTGCCAGCAGTTTATTACGGGGGGGCGACAATGAGCAGTTCTTC. The rearrangement uses TRBV27 and TRBJ2-1, with 8 bases identical to TRBD2. CDR1 is MNHEY and CDR2 is SMNVEV in the germline V gene (reference sequence). Trimming removed 1 base from V and 5 bases from J; junction bases left unmatched: 4. The CDR3 length is 15 residues.

The gene calls are TRBV2 and TRBJ1-5; no firm D call. Germline lookup yields CDR1 SNHLY and CDR2 FYNNEI. Trimming removed 6 bases from V and 0 bases from J, with 3 bases in between. The CDR3 runs 12 residues. The CDR3 spells CASSDSNQPQHF. CDR3 DNA: TGTGCCAGCAGCGATAGCAATCAGCCCCAGCATTTT.

There are a few counts of this clone. The V call is TRBV10-3, the J call TRBJ2-1; D ambiguous. CDR1 is ENHRY and CDR2 is SYGVKD in the germline V gene. V lost 0 bases and J lost 8, with 11 bases in between. The CDR3 is made up of 14 amino acids. The CDR3 DNA reads as TGTGCCATCAGTGAGTCTCCGACATCCCATGAGCAGTTCTTC. The encoded protein is CAISESPTSHEQFF.

This clone was counted between two and nine times. CDR3 region: CASSRQGARSYEQYF. DNA of the CDR3: TGTGCCAGCAGCCGTCAGGGGGCGAGGAGCTACGAGCAGTACTTC. This chain links TRBV6-1 with TRBJ2-7, with 8 bases fitting TRBD1. J was trimmed by 3 bases and V by 6 bases; bases with no gene match: 10. CDR3 size: 15 residues. CDR1 and CDR2 from the germline V gene are MNHNS and SASEGT.

The V call is TRBV30, the J call TRBJ1-2; D might be TRBD1 (6 bases). CDR1 and CDR2 (germline): GTSNPN, SVGIG (reference sequence). This CDR3 has 15 amino acids. With 3 bases removed from V and 4 bases from J, the gap between germline ends came to 18 bases. The CDR3 is CAWSPRGHSFYGYTF. CDR3 DNA: TGTGCCTGGAGCCCCAGGGGACACAGCTTCTATGGCTACACCTTC.

This chain links TRBV29-1 with TRBJ1-1; no clear D gene. Germline V gives CDR1 SQVTM, CDR2 ANQGSEA. V lost 4 bases and J 1 base, leaving 7 bases between the germline ends. The CDR3 extends over 12 amino acids. CDR3 in DNA: TGCAGCGTTGCTACCCAGAACACTGAAGCTTTCTTT. This encodes CSVATQNTEAFF. The full variable domain, its missing parts supplied by reference TRBV29-1 and TRBJ1-1, is SAVISQKPSRDICQRGTSLTIQCQVDSQVTMMFWYRQQPGQSLTLIATANQGSEATYESGFVIDKFPISRPNLTFSTLTVSNMSPEDSSIYLCSVATQNTEAFFGQGTRLTVV.

The V and J genes are TRBV6-5 and TRBJ2-4; D gene unclear. Germline V CDR1 and CDR2: MNHEY, SVGAGI. This CDR3 region has 13 residues. V lost 0 bases, J lost 6 bases, and 6 bases lay in between. The chain's CDR3 is CASSYSNRNIQYF. CDR3 coding DNA: TGTGCCAGCAGTTACTCGAACAGAAACATTCAGTACTTC.

About this clone: The sample holds other DNA sequences that translate to the same CDR3. The genes are TRBV5-1 and TRBJ2-3; no firm D call. The CDR3 length is 14 residues. Deletions cut 0 bases from V and 0 bases from J, with 5 bases between. Germline V lookup: CDR1 SGHRS, CDR2 YFSETQ. In DNA, the CDR3 is TGCGCCAGCAGCTTGGGACGGAGCACAGATACGCAGTATTTT. Translation: CASSLGRSTDTQYF.

The genes are TRBV15 and TRBJ2-7; TRBD1 might be the D (7 bases). Germline V lookup: CDR1 LNHNV, CDR2 YYDKDF (reference sequence). The CDR3 has 13 residues. V dropped 5 bases and J dropped 6 bases, with 14 bases sitting between them. The CDR3, as DNA: TGTGCCACCAGCGTCCGACAGGGAGGCGAGCAGTACTTC. Its translation: CATSVRQGGEQYF.

This sequence joins TRBV11-3 and TRBJ2-1; D unresolved. V dropped 5 bases and J dropped 8 bases, with 13 bases sitting between them. CDR1 is SGHNT and CDR2 is YENEEA in the germline V gene. This CDR3 region has 13 residues. This chain's CDR3 is CASSRRTADEQFF. For the CDR3, the DNA is TGTGCCAGCAGCCGCCGGACCGCGGATGAGCAGTTCTTC. Full variable domain (missing parts from reference TRBV11-3 and TRBJ2-1): EAGVVQSPRYKIIEKKQPVAFWCNPISGHNTLYWYLQNLGQGPELLIRYENEEAVDDSQLPKDRFSAERLKGVDSTLKIQPAELGDSAVYLCASSRRTADEQFFGPGTRLTVL.

In this sample, this clone turned up a few times. Other DNA sequences within the sample encode an identical CDR3. This CDR3 is CASSLLRGNTEAFF. The DNA of the CDR3 is TGTGCCAGCAGCTTACTACGAGGGAACACTGAAGCTTTCTTT. The gene calls are TRBV7-2 and TRBJ1-1, with no clear D. Germline V CDR1 and CDR2: SGHTA, FQGNSA. With 2 bases removed from V and 1 base from J, the gap between germline ends came to 8 bases. The CDR3 consists of 14 residues. Full variable domain (outside the CDR3, taken from reference TRBV7-2 and TRBJ1-1): GAGVSQSPSNKVTEKGKDVELRCDPISGHTALYWYRQSLGQGLEFLIYFQGNSAPDKSGLPSDRFSAERTGGSVSTLTIQRTQQEDSAVYLCASSLLRGNTEAFFGQGTRLTVV.

The rearrangement links TRBV6-5 to TRBJ1-5; D is unresolved. The CDR3 contains 15 residues. Germline CDR1 is MNHEY and CDR2 is SVGAGI. Deletions cut 5 bases from V and 2 bases from J, with 13 bases between. CDR3 residues: CASSPLPRGNQPQHF. The DNA for the CDR3 is TGTGCCAGCAGTCCCCTGCCTAGGGGCAATCAGCCCCAGCATTTT.

This clone has more than one count but fewer than ten. The rearrangement links TRBV23-1 to TRBJ2-7, with 8 bases aligning to TRBD1. Being an ORF, TRBV23-1 has a function that is uncertain. Trimming removed 3 bases from V and 7 bases from J; junction bases left unmatched: 14. This CDR3 is 16 amino acids long. The chain's CDR3 is CASSQPDRGELGEQYF. The CDR3 nucleotides are TGCGCCAGCAGTCAGCCCGACAGGGGCGAACTCGGGGAGCAGTACTTC.

This sequence joins TRBV19 and TRBJ2-7; 7 nucleotides align to TRBD1. Per the germline V gene, CDR1 is LNHDA and CDR2 is SQIVND (reference sequence). V was pared by 8 bases and J by 0 bases, with 7 bases of the junction left unmatched. This CDR3 spans 14 amino acids. The CDR3 loop is CASQKTGSSYEQYF. The CDR3 DNA sequence: TGTGCCAGTCAAAAGACAGGGAGCTCCTACGAGCAGTACTTC. The full variable domain, completed using reference TRBV19 and TRBJ2-7, is DGGITQSPKYLFRKEGQNVTLSCEQNLNHDAMYWYRQDPGQGLRLIYYSQIVNDFQKGDIAEGYSVSREKKESFPLTVTSAQKNPTAFYLCASQKTGSSYEQYFGPGTRLTVT.

This rearrangement joins TRBV30 to TRBJ2-2; TRBD1 matches at 8 bases. The V segment lost 2 bases and the J segment 2 bases; nucleotides outside the gene matches: 7. CDR1 is GTSNPN and CDR2 is SVGIG in the germline V gene (reference sequence). CDR3 length equals 16 residues. The DNA of the CDR3 is TGTGCCTGGAGTACCACCCAGGGGGCAAACACCGGGGAGCTGTTTTTT. It is translated as CAWSTTQGANTGELFF.

This chain connects TRBV18 to TRBJ2-7, with a tentative D call TRBD1 (5 bases). CDR1 is KGHSH, CDR2 LQKENI, per germline. The V gene lost 2 bases and the J gene lost 9 bases, with 20 bases spanning the gap. CDR3 length equals 15 residues. CDR3 DNA sequence: TGTGCCAGCTCACCAAAGGGGCTAGATGGCCAAGGGCAGTACTTC. Encoded protein: CASSPKGLDGQGQYF.

The V gene is TRBV18, the J gene TRBJ2-3; D is possibly TRBD2 (7 bases). From germline, CDR1 is KGHSH and CDR2 LQKENI. Deletions cut 3 bases from V and 5 bases from J, with 12 bases between. The CDR3 sequence is 14 residues long. The CDR3 protein is CASSPYGGRDTQYF. The DNA of the CDR3 is TGTGCCAGCTCACCTTACGGGGGGCGAGATACGCAGTATTTT. Supplemented by reference TRBV18 and TRBJ2-3, the full variable domain reads NAGVMQNPRHLVRRRGQEARLRCSPMKGHSHVYWYRQLPEEGLKFMVYLQKENIIDESGMPKERFSAEFPKEGPSILRIQQVVRGDSAAYFCASSPYGGRDTQYFGPGTRLTVL.